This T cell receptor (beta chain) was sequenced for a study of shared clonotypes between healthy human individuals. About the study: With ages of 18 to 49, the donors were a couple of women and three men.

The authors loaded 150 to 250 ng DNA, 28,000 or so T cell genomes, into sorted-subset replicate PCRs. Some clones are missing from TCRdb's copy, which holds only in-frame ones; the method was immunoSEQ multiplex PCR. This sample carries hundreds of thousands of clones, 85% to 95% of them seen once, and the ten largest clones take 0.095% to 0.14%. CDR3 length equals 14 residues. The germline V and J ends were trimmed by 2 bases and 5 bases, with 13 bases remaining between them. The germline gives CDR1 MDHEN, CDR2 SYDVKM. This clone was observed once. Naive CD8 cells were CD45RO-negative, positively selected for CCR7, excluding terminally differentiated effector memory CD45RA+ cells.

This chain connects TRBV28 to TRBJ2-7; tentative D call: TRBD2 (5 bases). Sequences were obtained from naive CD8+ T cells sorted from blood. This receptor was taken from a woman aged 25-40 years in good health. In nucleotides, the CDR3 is TGTGCCAGCAGTTTAGGCGGGTGGTCCAACGAGCAGTACTTC. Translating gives CASSLGGWSNEQYF.